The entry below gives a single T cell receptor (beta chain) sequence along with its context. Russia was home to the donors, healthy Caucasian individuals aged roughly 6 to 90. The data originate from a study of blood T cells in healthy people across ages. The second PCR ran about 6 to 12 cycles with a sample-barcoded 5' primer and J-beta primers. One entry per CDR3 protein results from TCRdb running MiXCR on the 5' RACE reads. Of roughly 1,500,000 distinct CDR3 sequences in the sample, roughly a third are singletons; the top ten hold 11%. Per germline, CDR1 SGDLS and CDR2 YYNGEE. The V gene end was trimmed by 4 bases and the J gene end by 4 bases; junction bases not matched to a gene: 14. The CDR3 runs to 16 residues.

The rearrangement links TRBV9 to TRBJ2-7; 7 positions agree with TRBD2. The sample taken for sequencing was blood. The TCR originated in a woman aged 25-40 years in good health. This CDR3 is CASSLGGRPGGYEQYF. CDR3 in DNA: TGTGCCAGCAGCCTCGGTGGGAGGCCGGGGGGATACGAGCAGTACTTC.